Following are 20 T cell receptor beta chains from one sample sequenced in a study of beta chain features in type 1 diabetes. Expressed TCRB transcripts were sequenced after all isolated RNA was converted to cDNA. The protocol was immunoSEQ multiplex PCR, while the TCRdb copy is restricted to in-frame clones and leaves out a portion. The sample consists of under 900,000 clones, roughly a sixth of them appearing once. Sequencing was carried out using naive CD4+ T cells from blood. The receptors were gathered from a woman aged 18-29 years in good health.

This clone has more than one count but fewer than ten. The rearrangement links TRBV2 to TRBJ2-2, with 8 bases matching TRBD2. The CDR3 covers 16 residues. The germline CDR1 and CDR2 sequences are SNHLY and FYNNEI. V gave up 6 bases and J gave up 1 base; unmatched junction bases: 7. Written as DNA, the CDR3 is TGTGCCAGCAGGGTAGCGGGAAGAAGGAACACCGGGGAGCTGTTTTTT. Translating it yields CASRVAGRRNTGELFF.

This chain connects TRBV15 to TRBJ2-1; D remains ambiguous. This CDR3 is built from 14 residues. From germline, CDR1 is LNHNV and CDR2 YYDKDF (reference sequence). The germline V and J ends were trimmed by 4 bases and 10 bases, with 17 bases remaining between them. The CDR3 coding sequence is TGTGCCACCAGCACCTCTATTTTAGGGTTGGAGCAGTTCTTC. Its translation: CATSTSILGLEQFF.

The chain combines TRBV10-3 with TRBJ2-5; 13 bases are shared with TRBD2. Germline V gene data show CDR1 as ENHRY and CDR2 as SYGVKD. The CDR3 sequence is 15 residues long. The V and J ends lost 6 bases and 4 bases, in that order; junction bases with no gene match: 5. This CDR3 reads CAISETSGRRETQYF. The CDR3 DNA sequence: TGTGCCATCAGCGAGACTAGCGGGAGGCGAGAGACCCAGTACTTC.

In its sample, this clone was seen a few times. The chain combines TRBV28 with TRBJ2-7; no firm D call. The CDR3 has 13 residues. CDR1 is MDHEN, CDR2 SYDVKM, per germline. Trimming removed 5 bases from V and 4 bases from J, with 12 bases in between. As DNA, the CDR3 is TGTGCCAGCAGTCCGGGTTTAAGGTACGAGCAGTACTTC. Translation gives CASSPGLRYEQYF.

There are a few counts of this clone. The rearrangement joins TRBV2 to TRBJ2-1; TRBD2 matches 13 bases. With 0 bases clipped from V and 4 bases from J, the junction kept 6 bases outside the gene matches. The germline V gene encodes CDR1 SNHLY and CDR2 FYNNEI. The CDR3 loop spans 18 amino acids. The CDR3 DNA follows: TGTGCCAGCAGTGAAGCGCAAACTAGCGGGAGGGTGTACAATGAGCAGTTCTTC. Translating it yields CASSEAQTSGRVYNEQFF. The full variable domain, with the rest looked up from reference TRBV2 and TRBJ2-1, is EPEVTQTPSHQVTQMGQEVILRCVPISNHLYFYWYRQILGQKVEFLVSFYNNEISEKSEIFDDQFSVERPDGSNFTLKIRSTKLEDSAMYFCASSEAQTSGRVYNEQFFGPGTRLTVL.

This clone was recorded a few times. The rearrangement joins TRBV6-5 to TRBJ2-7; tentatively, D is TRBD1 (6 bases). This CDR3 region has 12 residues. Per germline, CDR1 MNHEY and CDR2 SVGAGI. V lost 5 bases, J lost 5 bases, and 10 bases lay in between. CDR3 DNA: TGTGCCAGCAGTCCCGGACAGAACGAGCAGTACTTC. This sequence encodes CASSPGQNEQYF.

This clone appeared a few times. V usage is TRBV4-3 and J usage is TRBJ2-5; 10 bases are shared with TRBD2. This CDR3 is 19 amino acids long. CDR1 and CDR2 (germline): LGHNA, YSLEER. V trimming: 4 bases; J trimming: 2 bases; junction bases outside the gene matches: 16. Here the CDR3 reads CASSRTKGPAGGPQETQYF. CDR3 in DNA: TGCGCCAGCAGCCGAACCAAAGGTCCAGCGGGAGGGCCGCAAGAGACCCAGTACTTC.

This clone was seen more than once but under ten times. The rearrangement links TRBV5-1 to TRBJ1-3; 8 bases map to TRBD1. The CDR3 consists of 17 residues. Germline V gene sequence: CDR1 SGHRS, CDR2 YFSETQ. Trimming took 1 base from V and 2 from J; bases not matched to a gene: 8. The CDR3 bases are TGCGCCAGCAGCTTGAGGACAGGGTCGATGGCTGGAAACACCATATATTTT. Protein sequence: CASSLRTGSMAGNTIYF.

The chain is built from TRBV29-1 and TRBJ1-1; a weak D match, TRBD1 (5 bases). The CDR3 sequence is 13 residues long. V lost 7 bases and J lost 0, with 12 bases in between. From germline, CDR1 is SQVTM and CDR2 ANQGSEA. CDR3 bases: TGCAGCGGGAACAGGCTAATGAACACTGAAGCTTTCTTT. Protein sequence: CSGNRLMNTEAFF.

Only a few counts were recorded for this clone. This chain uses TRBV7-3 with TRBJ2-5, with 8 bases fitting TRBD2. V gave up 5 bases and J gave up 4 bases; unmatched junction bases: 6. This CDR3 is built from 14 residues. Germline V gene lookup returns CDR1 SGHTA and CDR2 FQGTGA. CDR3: CASSPRGGGETQYF. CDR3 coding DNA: TGTGCCAGCAGCCCACGGGGGGGTGGAGAGACCCAGTACTTC.

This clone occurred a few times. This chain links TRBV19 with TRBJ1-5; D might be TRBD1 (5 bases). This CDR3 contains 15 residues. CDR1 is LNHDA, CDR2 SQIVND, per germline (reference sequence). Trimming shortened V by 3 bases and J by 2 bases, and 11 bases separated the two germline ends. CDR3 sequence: CASSISRVGNQPQHF. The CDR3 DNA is TGTGCCAGTAGTATCAGCAGGGTTGGCAATCAGCCCCAGCATTTT.

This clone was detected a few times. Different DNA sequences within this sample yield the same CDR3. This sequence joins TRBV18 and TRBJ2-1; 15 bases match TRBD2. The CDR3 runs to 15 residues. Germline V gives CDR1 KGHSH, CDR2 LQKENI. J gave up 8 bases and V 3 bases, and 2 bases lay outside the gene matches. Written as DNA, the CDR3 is TGTGCCAGCTCACCTGGACTAGCGGGAGGGGATGAGCAGTTCTTC. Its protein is CASSPGLAGGDEQFF.

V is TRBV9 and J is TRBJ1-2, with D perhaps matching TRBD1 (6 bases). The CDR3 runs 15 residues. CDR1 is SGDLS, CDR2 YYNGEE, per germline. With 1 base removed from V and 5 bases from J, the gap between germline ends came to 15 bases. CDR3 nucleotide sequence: TGTGCCAGCAGCGTAAATGAGGGGGGAGGTTATGGCTACACCTTC. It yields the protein CASSVNEGGGYGYTF.

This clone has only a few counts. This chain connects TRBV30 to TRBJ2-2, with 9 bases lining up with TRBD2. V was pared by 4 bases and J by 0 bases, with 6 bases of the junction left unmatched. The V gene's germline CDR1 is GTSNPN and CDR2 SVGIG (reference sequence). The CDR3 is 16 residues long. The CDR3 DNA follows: TGTGCCTGGAAACCAGCGGGAGGTTCGAACACCGGGGAGCTGTTTTTT. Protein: CAWKPAGGSNTGELFF.

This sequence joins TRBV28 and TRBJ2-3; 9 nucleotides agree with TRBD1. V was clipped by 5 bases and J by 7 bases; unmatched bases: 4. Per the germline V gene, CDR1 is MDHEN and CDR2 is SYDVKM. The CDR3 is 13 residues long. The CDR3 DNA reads TGTGCCAGCAGTCCACAGGGGGCTTATACGCAGTATTTT. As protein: CASSPQGAYTQYF.

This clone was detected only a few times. In nucleotides, the CDR3 is TGCAGCGTTGCCAGCTATGAGCAGTTCTTC. Residues: CSVASYEQFF. The rearrangement uses TRBV29-1 and TRBJ2-1; no definite D call. Germline CDR1 reads SQVTM; CDR2 reads ANQGSEA. Trimming cost V 4 bases and J 8 bases, with 6 bases left between them. The CDR3 consists of 10 residues.

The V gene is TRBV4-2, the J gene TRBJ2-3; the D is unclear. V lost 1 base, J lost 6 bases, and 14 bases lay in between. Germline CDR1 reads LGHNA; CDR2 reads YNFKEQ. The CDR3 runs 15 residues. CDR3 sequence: CASSQVTTVSDTQYF. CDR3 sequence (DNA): TGTGCCAGCAGCCAAGTCACTACCGTTTCCGATACGCAGTATTTT.

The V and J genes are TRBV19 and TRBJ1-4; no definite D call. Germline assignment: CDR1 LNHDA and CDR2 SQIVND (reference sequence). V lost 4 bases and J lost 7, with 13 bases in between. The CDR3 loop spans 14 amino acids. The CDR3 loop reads CASSRAPGGEKLFF. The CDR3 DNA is TGTGCCAGTAGTAGGGCTCCGGGAGGTGAAAAACTGTTTTTT. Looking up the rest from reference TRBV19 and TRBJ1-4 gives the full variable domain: DGGITQSPKYLFRKEGQNVTLSCEQNLNHDAMYWYRQDPGQGLRLIYYSQIVNDFQKGDIAEGYSVSREKKESFPLTVTSAQKNPTAFYLCASSRAPGGEKLFFGSGTQLSVL.

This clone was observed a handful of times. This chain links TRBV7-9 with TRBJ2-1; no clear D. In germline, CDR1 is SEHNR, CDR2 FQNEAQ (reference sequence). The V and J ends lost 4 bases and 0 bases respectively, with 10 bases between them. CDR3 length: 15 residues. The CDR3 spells CASSSFLSSYNEQFF. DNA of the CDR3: TGTGCCAGCAGCTCCTTCCTGAGCTCCTACAATGAGCAGTTCTTC.

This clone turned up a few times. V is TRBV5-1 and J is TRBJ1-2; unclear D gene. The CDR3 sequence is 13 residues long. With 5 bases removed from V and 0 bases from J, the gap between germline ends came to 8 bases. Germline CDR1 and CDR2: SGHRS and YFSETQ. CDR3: CASSTGANYGYTF. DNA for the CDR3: TGCGCCAGCAGTACCGGGGCTAACTATGGCTACACCTTC.